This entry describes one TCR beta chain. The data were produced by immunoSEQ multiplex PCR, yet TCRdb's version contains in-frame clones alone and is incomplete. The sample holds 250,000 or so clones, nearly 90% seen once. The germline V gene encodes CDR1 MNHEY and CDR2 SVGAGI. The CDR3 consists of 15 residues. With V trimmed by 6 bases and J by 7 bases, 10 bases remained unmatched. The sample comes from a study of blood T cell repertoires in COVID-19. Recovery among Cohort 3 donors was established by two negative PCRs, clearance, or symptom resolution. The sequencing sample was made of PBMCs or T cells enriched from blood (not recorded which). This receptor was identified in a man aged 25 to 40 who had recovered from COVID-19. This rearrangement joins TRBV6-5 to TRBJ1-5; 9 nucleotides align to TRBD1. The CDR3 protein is CASSAGQGLYQPQHF. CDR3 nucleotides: TGTGCCAGCAGCGCAGGACAGGGGCTGTACCAGCCCCAGCATTTT.